This TCR beta chain was captured by sequencing in a study of shared clonotypes between healthy human individuals. TCRdb keeps only in-frame clones here, not all; method: immunoSEQ multiplex PCR. The sample lists about 610,000 clones, around 97% occurring once. Participating donors were healthy, HIV-negative adults free of recent acute infections or vaccinations. The split of CD4+ cells yielded CD45RA+ naive and CD45RA-negative memory subsets. Concerning this clone itself: Antigen: not known.

With 4 bases clipped from V and 4 bases from J, the junction kept 7 bases outside the gene matches. The CDR3 length is 14 residues. Germline CDR1 reads MNHEY; CDR2 reads SMNVEV (reference sequence). Overall study results and limits: The generation probabilities recorded for non-shared clonotypes fell below those of clonotypes shared by all four donors. In general, naive subsets displayed greater estimated richness than memory subsets did.

Sequences were obtained from naive CD4+ T cells sorted from blood. Subset denoted: CD45RA+ positively selected. The J gene is TRBJ2-7, the V gene TRBV27; 7 bases line up with TRBD1. This sequence originates from a young woman in good health. Written as DNA, the CDR3 is TGTGCCAGCAGTTCCCGGACAGGTTGGTACGAGCAGTACTTC. It encodes CASSSRTGWYEQYF.